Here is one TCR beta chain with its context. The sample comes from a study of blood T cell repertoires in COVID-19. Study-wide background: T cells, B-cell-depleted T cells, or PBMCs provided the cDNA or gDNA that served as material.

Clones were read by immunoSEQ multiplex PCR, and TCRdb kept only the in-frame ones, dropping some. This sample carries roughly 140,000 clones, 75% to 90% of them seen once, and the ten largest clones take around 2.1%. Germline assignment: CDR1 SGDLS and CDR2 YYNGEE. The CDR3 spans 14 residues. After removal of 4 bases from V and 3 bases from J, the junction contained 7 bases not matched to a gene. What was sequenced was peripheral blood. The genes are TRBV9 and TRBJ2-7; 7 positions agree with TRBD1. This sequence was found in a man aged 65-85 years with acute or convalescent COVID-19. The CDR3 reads CASSQGERFYEQYF. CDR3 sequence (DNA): TGTGCCAGCAGCCAGGGGGAAAGATTCTACGAGCAGTACTTC.